The rows below give T cell receptor beta chains drawn from one sample of a study of cytomegalovirus exposure and HLA in healthy donors. Sequenced by immunoSEQ multiplex PCR; TCRdb stores in-frame clones only, minus some. Of about 200,000 clones in the sample, 65% to 90% were seen once. Sequencing input: PBMCs. These receptors originate from a woman aged 25 to 39 in good health and CMV-seropositive. Each CDR3 is given with its conserved first and last residue. D genes are given only for firm matches. Clone size, where shown, is once, few, many, or a class for clones that have expanded.

CDR3 protein	CDR3 DNA	J gene	D gene	clone size	V gene
CASSQPWGPVGEQFF	TGCGCCAGCAGCCAACCATGGGGCCCCGTGGGTGAGCAGTTCTTC	TRBJ2-1	.	.	TRBV4-1
CASGQQARTSGIQYF	TGTGCCAGCGGACAACAGGCGCGAACTAGCGGAATACAGTACTTC	TRBJ2-7	TRBD2	.	TRBV6-1
CASSERGAPQETQYF	TGTGCCAGCAGTGAGCGGGGGGCCCCCCAAGAGACCCAGTACTTC	TRBJ2-5	TRBD2	.	TRBV6-1
CASSMGSSGHEQYF	TGTGCCAGTAGTATGGGGAGTAGCGGTCACGAGCAGTACTTC	TRBJ2-7	.	.	TRBV19
CASSMGLAGDYEQYF	TGTGCCAGTAGTATGGGACTAGCGGGAGACTACGAGCAGTACTTC	TRBJ2-7	TRBD2	.	TRBV19
CASSFGGSYGYTF	TGTGCCAGCAGTTTCGGCGGATCCTATGGCTACACCTTC	TRBJ1-2	.	.	TRBV28
CSVDRVIDNEQFF	TGCAGCGTTGACAGGGTGATTGACAATGAGCAGTTCTTC	TRBJ2-1	.	.	TRBV29-1
CASSGGLASRRGYEQYF	TGTGCCAGCAGCGGAGGGCTAGCGTCGCGGAGGGGATACGAGCAGTACTTC	TRBJ2-7	.	once	TRBV7-9
CASSPKTSGSFKDEQFF	TGCGCCAGCAGCCCAAAGACTAGCGGGAGTTTTAAGGATGAGCAGTTCTTC	TRBJ2-1	TRBD2	.	TRBV5-1
CASSFEGYNTGELFF	TGTGCCAGCAGCTTCGAGGGCTATAACACCGGGGAGCTGTTTTTT	TRBJ2-2	.	.	TRBV11-2
CASNSPGYAEAFF	TGTGCCAGCAACAGTCCAGGGTACGCTGAAGCTTTCTTT	TRBJ1-1	.	.	TRBV28
CASSLGANSYEQYF	TGTGCCAGCAGCTTAGGAGCGAACTCCTACGAGCAGTACTTC	TRBJ2-7	.	.	TRBV7-9
CASSSDRTADTQYF	TGCGCCAGCAGCTCGGACAGGACGGCGGATACGCAGTATTTT	TRBJ2-3	TRBD1	.	TRBV5-1
CAWSVQGNQPQHF	TGTGCCTGGAGCGTACAGGGGAATCAGCCCCAGCATTTT	TRBJ1-5	TRBD1	few	TRBV30
CASSSGGGTNEKLFF	TGTGCCAGCAGTTCCGGGGGGGGAACTAATGAAAAACTGTTTTTT	TRBJ1-4	.	.	TRBV27
CASSQRQPDMNTEAFF	TGTGCCAGCAGTCAACGACAGCCTGATATGAACACTGAAGCTTTCTTT	TRBJ1-1	.	.	TRBV27
CASSPLLAPYEQYF	TGTGCCAGCAGTCCCCTTTTGGCCCCCTACGAGCAGTACTTC	TRBJ2-7	.	.	TRBV27
CSVEYGRGTGELFF	TGCAGCGTTGAATATGGCAGGGGAACCGGGGAGCTGTTTTTT	TRBJ2-2	.	.	TRBV29-1
CASSRQGSETQYF	TGTGCCAGCAGTCGACAGGGTTCGGAGACCCAGTACTTC	TRBJ2-5	TRBD1	.	TRBV6-5
CASSLTSRSYNEQFF	TGTGCCAGCAGCCTGACTAGTAGGTCCTACAATGAGCAGTTCTTC	TRBJ2-1	.	once	TRBV27
CASSDQGHPYGYTF	TGTGCCAGCAGTGATCAAGGACACCCCTATGGCTACACCTTC	TRBJ1-2	.	.	TRBV2
CASSLAATGSYEQYF	TGTGCCAGCAGCTTAGCGGCGACAGGCTCCTACGAGCAGTACTTC	TRBJ2-7	.	.	TRBV11-2
CASSYSTTSNQPQHF	TGTGCCAGCAGTTACTCTACTACCAGCAATCAGCCCCAGCATTTT	TRBJ1-5	.	few	TRBV6-5
CASSVEGTGPSGANVLTF	TGTGCCAGCAGCGTAGAGGGGACAGGCCCCTCTGGGGCCAACGTCCTGACTTTC	TRBJ2-6	TRBD1	.	TRBV13
CASSLGDTYGYTF	TGTGCCAGCAGCTTAGGGGACACCTATGGCTACACCTTC	TRBJ1-2	.	.	TRBV11-2
CASSPHLTNTGELFF	TGTGCCAGCAGCCCACATCTCACGAACACCGGGGAGCTGTTTTTT	TRBJ2-2	.	.	TRBV7-6
CASSQPDAAGGPADTQYF	TGTGCCAGCAGTCAGCCCGACGCTGCGGGAGGGCCTGCAGATACGCAGTATTTT	TRBJ2-3	TRBD2	.	TRBV27
CASRQDSYEQYF	TGTGCCAGTAGACAGGACTCCTACGAGCAGTACTTC	TRBJ2-7	.	.	TRBV6-5
CASSLMGTSYNEQFF	TGTGCCAGCAGTTTAATGGGGACTAGCTACAATGAGCAGTTCTTC	TRBJ2-1	TRBD2	.	TRBV28
CASSSAGDYTGELFF	TGTGCCAGCAGTTCCGCGGGAGATTATACCGGGGAGCTGTTTTTT	TRBJ2-2	TRBD2	.	TRBV6-5
CASSSFLAGAKNIQYF	TGTGCCAGCAGCTCCTTCCTCGCAGGGGCCAAAAACATTCAGTACTTC	TRBJ2-4	.	.	TRBV11-2
CASSPTGINYGYTF	TGTGCCAGCAGCCCGACAGGCATTAACTATGGCTACACCTTC	TRBJ1-2	.	.	TRBV7-3
CATRDGLTSSNNEQFF	TGTGCCACCAGGGACGGCCTTACTAGCAGTAACAATGAGCAGTTCTTC	TRBJ2-1	.	.	TRBV15
CASSLRQGGYNEQFF	TGTGCCAGCAGCCTGCGACAGGGGGGGTACAATGAGCAGTTCTTC	TRBJ2-1	TRBD1	.	TRBV14
CASSSRTGGSGYTF	TGTGCCAGCAGTTCCAGGACAGGTGGATCTGGCTACACCTTC	TRBJ1-2	TRBD1	.	TRBV6-5
CASSLSSGFNGELFF	TGCGCCAGCAGCTTAAGCTCGGGATTTAACGGGGAGCTGTTTTTT	TRBJ2-2	.	.	TRBV5-1
CASKGNGRLYEQYF	TGTGCCAGCAAAGGGAACGGGAGGCTCTACGAGCAGTACTTC	TRBJ2-7	TRBD2	once	TRBV28
CSSQRGLRNTEAFF	TGCAGCTCTCAAAGGGGGCTGAGGAACACTGAAGCTTTCTTT	TRBJ1-1	TRBD1	.	TRBV29-1
CASSEQRDPSTGELFF	TGTGCCAGCAGTGAGCAGCGGGATCCAAGCACCGGGGAGCTGTTTTTT	TRBJ2-2	TRBD2	.	TRBV6-1
CSVTRSGKTDTQYF	TGCAGCGTTACTCGCAGCGGAAAAACAGATACGCAGTATTTT	TRBJ2-3	.	once	TRBV29-1
CASFGHDEQYF	TGTGCCAGTTTCGGTCACGACGAGCAGTACTTC	TRBJ2-7	.	.	TRBV5-8
CASSPEGRYFDEQYF	TGTGCCAGCAGCCCGGAGGGTAGATATTTCGACGAGCAGTACTTC	TRBJ2-7	.	.	TRBV7-2
CAWRWTGVNTEAFF	TGTGCCTGGAGGTGGACAGGGGTGAACACTGAAGCTTTCTTT	TRBJ1-1	TRBD1	.	TRBV30
CASSLVPGAGNEQFF	TGTGCCAGCAGCTTGGTCCCGGGAGCCGGAAATGAGCAGTTCTTC	TRBJ2-1	.	.	TRBV13
CASSRQGQQPQHF	TGTGCCAGCAGTAGACAGGGGCAACAGCCCCAGCATTTT	TRBJ1-5	TRBD1	.	TRBV2
CASSTREEAFF	TGTGCCAGCAGTACCCGGGAGGAAGCTTTCTTT	TRBJ1-1	.	.	TRBV6-6
CASSHLSVNTEAFF	TGTGCCAGCAGCCATTTGTCAGTGAACACTGAAGCTTTCTTT	TRBJ1-1	.	.	TRBV14
CAISGRAADGYTF	TGTGCCATCAGTGGGCGGGCCGCGGATGGCTACACCTTC	TRBJ1-2	.	.	TRBV10-3
CASSQTSGRNTGELFF	TGTGCCAGCAGCCAGACTAGCGGGAGGAACACCGGGGAGCTGTTTTTT	TRBJ2-2	TRBD2	.	TRBV4-2
CASSTWSGVNEQFF	TGCGCCAGCAGCACGTGGTCAGGGGTCAATGAGCAGTTCTTC	TRBJ2-1	.	once	TRBV5-1
CASSDGAFEAFF	TGTGCCAGCAGTGATGGGGCATTTGAAGCTTTCTTT	TRBJ1-1	.	.	TRBV6-1
CASSEVAVSTDTQYF	TGTGCCAGCAGTGAAGTAGCGGTAAGCACAGATACGCAGTATTTT	TRBJ2-3	.	.	TRBV2
CASREQGAGEQYF	TGTGCCAGCAGAGAACAGGGGGCGGGAGAGCAGTACTTC	TRBJ2-7	TRBD1	.	TRBV27
CASSFGQGRVPDTQYF	TGTGCCAGCAGCTTTGGACAGGGAAGAGTCCCAGATACGCAGTATTTT	TRBJ2-3	TRBD1	.	TRBV11-2
CASSQSSAGELFF	TGTGCCAGCAGCCAATCCAGCGCCGGGGAGCTGTTTTTT	TRBJ2-2	.	once	TRBV14
CASSSRQGTAGELFF	TGCGCCAGCAGCTCTCGACAGGGAACGGCCGGGGAGCTGTTTTTT	TRBJ2-2	TRBD1	.	TRBV5-1
CASSSSTSEQFF	TGCGCCAGCAGTTCCTCGACTAGCGAGCAGTTCTTC	TRBJ2-1	TRBD2	.	TRBV10-2
CASSAPGATNYGYTF	TGTGCCAGCAGCGCCCCAGGGGCCACTAACTATGGCTACACCTTC	TRBJ1-2	.	.	TRBV7-2
CASSLVPGEAFF	TGTGCCAGCAGCTTAGTTCCCGGGGAAGCTTTCTTT	TRBJ1-1	.	.	TRBV11-3